Sequencing of this TCR beta chain was carried out in a study of vaccination and CD4 T cells after COVID-19. Study in general: Control wells got either CEFX epitopes, HIV-1 Nef peptides, or no peptide at all.

As concerns this clonotype: Antigen specificity is unknown.

Treatment given: roughly 10-day PBMC culture with coronavirus spike peptide pools or control peptides (ViraFEST assay). The culture of 1.5 million to 2 million PBMCs per well included 9.5 to 10 IU/ml IL-2 and about 11 ug/ml peptide pools. Cultured CD4+ T cells had their DNA profiled by the Oncomine TCR Beta short-read assay. In this case, cultured CD4+ T cells provided the extracted genomic DNA. In TCRdb, the PCR reads were re-called with MiXCR into one record per CDR3 protein. The sample yields about 19,000 distinct CDR3 sequences, around 41% seen once. V lost 4 bases and J lost 2, with 10 bases in between. This CDR3 contains 13 residues. Germline CDR1 reads SGHNT; CDR2 reads YYREEE (reference sequence).

Sequencing used cultured CD4+ T cells from blood. This receptor was obtained from a human donor with COVID-19. The chain is built from TRBV5-4 and TRBJ2-7, with a weak D call TRBD1 (6 bases). CDR3 sequence reads: CASSTGQTYEQYF. CDR3 in DNA: TGTGCCAGCAGCACCGGACAGACCTACGAGCAGTACTTC.